The sequence of this T cell receptor beta chain was determined in a study of identical twins. Whole-study findings and limits: Researchers reported excess low generation probability among twin-shared out-of-frame alpha sequences. Weaker excess twin sharing was observed in beta out-of-frame sequences. Conclusions were drawn cross-sectionally by statistical analysis, without following the same donors.

This clonotype came up many times. Its antigen is still unknown. A universal primer site was incorporated via template switching, and the cDNA contained unique molecular identifiers. TCRdb reprocessed the 5' RACE reads via MiXCR and lists one record per CDR3 protein. In the table there are about 340,000 distinct CDR3 sequences, about 9% of which are singletons. The sequencing sample was made of naive T cells sorted from blood. The source of this sequence is a woman aged 45-65 years in good health.

The DNA for the CDR3 is TGTGCCAGCAGCACGCAGGGAATTCGTGGATCACCCCTCCACTTT. Its protein is CASSTQGIRGSPLHF. This chain connects TRBV7-9 to TRBJ1-6; possible D gene TRBD1, 5 bases. The V gene lost 5 bases and the J gene lost 10 bases, with 18 bases spanning the gap. Germline V gene lookup returns CDR1 SEHNR and CDR2 FQNEAQ (reference sequence). The CDR3 is 15 amino acids.